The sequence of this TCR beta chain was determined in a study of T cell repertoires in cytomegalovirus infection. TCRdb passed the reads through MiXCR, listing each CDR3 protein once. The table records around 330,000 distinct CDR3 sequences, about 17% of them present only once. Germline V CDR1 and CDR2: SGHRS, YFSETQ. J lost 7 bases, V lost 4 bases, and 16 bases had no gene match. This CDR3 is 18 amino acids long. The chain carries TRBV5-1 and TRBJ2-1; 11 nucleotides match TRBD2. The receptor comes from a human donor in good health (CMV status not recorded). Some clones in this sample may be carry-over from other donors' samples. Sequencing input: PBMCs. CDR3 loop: CASSPVSPTSGGTNEQFF. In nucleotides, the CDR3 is TGCGCCAGCAGCCCAGTCTCCCCTACTAGCGGGGGCACGAATGAGCAGTTCTTC.